These T cell receptor beta chains were read from a single sample in a study of cytomegalovirus exposure and HLA in healthy donors. Sequencing was performed with immunoSEQ multiplex PCR; in TCRdb, only in-frame clones are kept and a portion is missing. The table shows approximately 280,000 clones, with roughly 88% occurring only once. Sequencing was done on a sample of PBMCs. The receptors shown here come from a man aged 40-50 years in good health and CMV-seropositive. Both conserved end residues are part of each CDR3. Each record gives: V gene, CDR3 protein.

v_call: TRBV4-1
cdr3_aa: CASSHTGTSLYEQYF

v_call: TRBV27
cdr3_aa: CASSLSIGGAFYEQYF

v_call: TRBV7-6
cdr3_aa: CASRGLAGGSGANVLTF

v_call: TRBV18
cdr3_aa: CASSPPLFTVNTEAFF

v_call: TRBV6-6
cdr3_aa: CASSYMDSEQFF

v_call: TRBV4-1
cdr3_aa: CASSQGGGTSGSSSYNEQFF

v_call: TRBV6-1
cdr3_aa: CASSEALAGTGGETQYF

v_call: TRBV13
cdr3_aa: CASSSQGSWTDTQYF

v_call: TRBV7-3
cdr3_aa: CASSSVAGGPGETQYF

v_call: TRBV5-1
cdr3_aa: CASSLASGNEQFF

v_call: TRBV6-1
cdr3_aa: CASSARDRVTEAFF

v_call: TRBV6-6
cdr3_aa: CASSPGRGANTGELFF

v_call: TRBV5-1
cdr3_aa: CASSLLQGPGYTF

v_call: TRBV4-2
cdr3_aa: CASSPRQGVGQSHYGYTF

v_call: TRBV10-3
cdr3_aa: CATSGTTNEQYF

v_call: TRBV13
cdr3_aa: CASSLAGTYEQYF

v_call: TRBV5-1
cdr3_aa: CASSLGTSGSYNEQFF

v_call: TRBV7-3
cdr3_aa: CASSLVGGPGNEQFF

v_call: TRBV7-9
cdr3_aa: CASSSTSGSYEQYF

v_call: TRBV7-2
cdr3_aa: CASSLGPGGDGYTF